These 20 T cell receptor beta chains were sequenced from one sample in a study of blood T cell repertoires in COVID-19. Libraries were prepared by immunoSEQ multiplex PCR; TCRdb keeps only in-frame clonotypes and omits some of them. This sample has approximately 88,000 clones, with about 80% found just once. Source material: peripheral blood. Every receptor here comes from a human donor in a cohort sampled during active COVID-19.

The J gene is TRBJ1-1, the V gene TRBV30; possible D gene TRBD1, 5 bases. The CDR3 runs to 11 residues. V shed 5 bases and J shed 6 bases, with 10 bases lying between them. Per the germline V gene, CDR1 is GTSNPN and CDR2 is SVGIG (reference sequence). The CDR3 sequence is CAWADMSEAFF. In nucleotides, the CDR3 is TGTGCCTGGGCGGACATGTCTGAAGCTTTCTTT.

The V call is TRBV30, the J call TRBJ2-7; a possible D gene is TRBD1 (8 bases). Trimming stripped 7 bases from V and 6 bases from J, with 13 bases between. Germline CDR1 GTSNPN, CDR2 SVGIG (reference sequence). This CDR3 spans 11 amino acids. CDR3 sequence: CASHRGGEQYF. The CDR3 region has the DNA TGTGCCTCACACAGGGGGGGCGAGCAGTACTTC.

This chain joins TRBV21-1 and TRBJ2-7; the D call TRBD2 from the table was never checked on the DNA. TRBV21-1 is a pseudogene. This CDR3 is 15 amino acids long. CDR3 nucleotides: TGTGCCAGCAGCAAAGTTGGTATGGAGGGCCACGAGCAGTACTTC. Amino acids: CASSKVGMEGHEQYF.

This clone came up once. CDR3 bases: TGTGCCAGCAGTTTAGGAGGACAGGGCTCTTTTGAAAAACTGTTTTTT. Amino acid sequence: CASSLGGQGSFEKLFF. The V and J genes are TRBV28 and TRBJ1-4; TRBD1 matches at 8 bases. The CDR3 is 16 amino acids. Germline CDR1 reads MDHEN; CDR2 reads SYDVKM. With V trimmed by 2 bases and J by 7 bases, 9 bases remained unmatched.

The CDR3, as DNA: TGTGCCAGCACCTCGGGACATCTGAACACTGAAGCTTTCTTT. Protein product: CASTSGHLNTEAFF. The chain joins TRBV21-1 to TRBJ1-1; no check of the table's D call, TRBD1, against the DNA was made. TRBV21-1 is deemed a pseudogene. The CDR3 loop spans 14 amino acids.

This clone was detected a few times. The chain is built from TRBV28 and TRBJ1-2, with D possibly matching TRBD1 (5 bases). Trimming removed 2 bases from V and 7 bases from J, with 17 bases in between. The germline V gene has CDR1 MDHEN and CDR2 SYDVKM. The CDR3 length is 15 residues. CDR3 in DNA: TGTGCCAGCAGTTTAGCGGGGGGTGTATCTTCTGGCTACACCTTC. This encodes CASSLAGGVSSGYTF.

V usage is TRBV7-2 and J usage is TRBJ2-1; 9 nucleotides match TRBD1. Germline-derived CDR1 and CDR2 are SGHTA and FQGNSA. V gave up 6 bases and J gave up 5 bases; unmatched junction bases: 11. This CDR3 is 16 amino acids long. CDR3 amino acids: CASSPLPQGAHNEQFF. CDR3 sequence (DNA): TGTGCCAGCAGTCCCCTCCCACAGGGGGCCCACAATGAGCAGTTCTTC.

The rearrangement joins TRBV7-3 to TRBJ2-2; a weak D match, TRBD1 (6 bases). Deletions cut 3 bases from V and 5 bases from J, with 10 bases between. Germline CDR1 reads SGHTA; CDR2 reads FQGTGA. The CDR3 covers 14 residues. The CDR3 DNA is TGTGCCAGCAGCTTGTTCGGGACAACCGGGGAGCTGTTTTTT. Amino acids: CASSLFGTTGELFF.

V and J are TRBV5-4 and TRBJ2-7; 8 bases are a match to TRBD1. V lost 3 bases and J lost 5; bases outside the gene matches: 10. The CDR3 spans 15 residues. The germline V gene encodes CDR1 SGHNT and CDR2 YYREEE (reference sequence). The CDR3 loop is CASSSRQGASHEQYF. CDR3 nucleotide sequence: TGTGCCAGCAGCTCCCGGCAGGGGGCGTCCCACGAGCAGTACTTC.

This chain joins TRBV5-1 and TRBJ2-5; 9 bases fit TRBD1. The CDR3 runs 16 residues. V lost 1 base to trimming and J lost 5 bases; unmatched junction nucleotides: 9. Germline assignment: CDR1 SGHRS and CDR2 YFSETQ. Here the CDR3 DNA reads TGCGCCAGCAGCTTGCTGGTGGGACAGGGAGGGGAGACCCAGTACTTC. Translated, it gives CASSLLVGQGGETQYF.

V usage is TRBV5-1 and J usage is TRBJ2-1, with 10 bases fitting TRBD2. After removal of 5 bases from V and 7 bases from J, the junction contained 6 bases not matched to a gene. From germline, CDR1 is SGHRS and CDR2 YFSETQ. This CDR3 is 14 amino acids long. The CDR3 is CASRAGGPQNEQFF. Written as DNA, the CDR3 is TGCGCCAGCAGAGCGGGAGGGCCTCAAAATGAGCAGTTCTTC.

The gene calls are TRBV5-1 and TRBJ2-7; TRBD2 agrees at 12 bases. The junction had 10 bases not matched to a gene; V was cut back by 3 bases and J by 6 bases. The CDR3 spans 16 residues. In germline, CDR1 is SGHRS, CDR2 YFSETQ. The CDR3 DNA reads as TGCGCCAGCAGCTGGGGGACTAGCGGGTTTTCGACCGAGCAGTACTTC. This codes for CASSWGTSGFSTEQYF.

This clone has only one observation. J is TRBJ2-7 and V is TRBV7-2; TRBD2 aligns across 11 bases. This CDR3 spans 16 amino acids. Germline-derived CDR1 and CDR2 are SGHTA and FQGNSA. J was trimmed by 2 bases and V by 3 bases; bases with no gene match: 6. The CDR3 loop is CASSLVPGLAAYEQYF. The CDR3 nucleotides read TGTGCCAGCAGCTTGGTGCCGGGACTAGCGGCCTACGAGCAGTACTTC.

The chain links TRBV19 to TRBJ1-3, with D unresolved. The CDR3 contains 15 residues. Germline CDR1 reads LNHDA; CDR2 reads SQIVND (reference sequence). Deletions cut 4 bases from V and 0 bases from J, with 10 bases between. CDR3 nucleotide sequence: TGTGCCAGTAGTAGGCCCGGGAGCTCTGGAAACACCATATATTTT. Translation gives CASSRPGSSGNTIYF.

This clone appeared once. The chain employs TRBV28 and TRBJ2-7; 11 bases are shared with TRBD1. The CDR3 contains 15 residues. Trimming cost V 6 bases and J 4 bases; bases outside gene matches: 8. Germline CDR1 reads MDHEN; CDR2 reads SYDVKM. The CDR3 bases are TGTGCCAGCAGACCCCACCGGGACAGGGGGTACGAGCAGTACTTC. Protein sequence: CASRPHRDRGYEQYF.

This clone was observed a few times. The chain employs TRBV18 and TRBJ2-7; perhaps TRBD1 as D (6 bases). This CDR3 region has 13 residues. Germline CDR1 is KGHSH and CDR2 is LQKENI. The V and J ends lost 5 bases and 4 bases respectively, with 12 bases between them. The CDR3 sequence is CASSAGARYEQYF. In DNA form, the CDR3 reads TGTGCCAGCTCAGCAGGGGCGAGGTACGAGCAGTACTTC. The full variable domain, with the rest looked up from reference TRBV18 and TRBJ2-7, is NAGVMQNPRHLVRRRGQEARLRCSPMKGHSHVYWYRQLPEEGLKFMVYLQKENIIDESGMPKERFSAEFPKEGPSILRIQQVVRGDSAAYFCASSAGARYEQYFGPGTRLTVT.

This chain joins TRBV28 and TRBJ2-2, with D unclear. Trimming removed 5 bases from V and 3 bases from J, with 13 bases in between. Looked up from germline, CDR1 is MDHEN and CDR2 is SYDVKM. This CDR3 contains 15 residues. This CDR3 reads CASSPGPPDTGELFF. The CDR3 region has the DNA TGTGCCAGCAGTCCCGGTCCACCCGACACCGGGGAGCTGTTTTTT.

The chain employs TRBV24-1 and TRBJ2-3; 7 bases line up with TRBD1. The CDR3 totals 13 residues. Losses at the gene ends were 9 bases for V and 2 bases for J; bases not matched to a gene: 4. The V gene's germline CDR1 is KGHDR and CDR2 SFDVKD. CDR3 nucleotides: TGTGCCACCCGAGGGACAGACACAGATACGCAGTATTTT. This codes for CATRGTDTDTQYF.

The chain carries TRBV7-6 and TRBJ2-1; the match to TRBD2 covers 8 bases. The CDR3 has 15 residues. The V and J ends lost 2 bases and 7 bases, in that order; junction bases with no gene match: 7. Per the germline V gene, CDR1 is SGHVS and CDR2 is FNYEAQ. The CDR3 loop reads CASSLREGLGNEQFF. CDR3 in DNA: TGTGCCAGCAGCTTACGGGAGGGCCTCGGGAATGAGCAGTTCTTC.

In its sample, this clone was seen a few times. This chain links TRBV6-2 or TRBV6-3 with TRBJ2-4, with 7 bases matching TRBD1. CDR1 is MNHEY, CDR2 SVGEGT, per germline. Germline trimming cut 6 bases from V and 0 bases from J; bases unmatched to any gene: 11. The CDR3 is 17 amino acids. CDR3 in amino acids: CASSRRHGTAAKNIQYF. DNA for the CDR3: TGTGCCAGCAGCCGCCGTCATGGGACAGCAGCCAAAAACATTCAGTACTTC.